This entry concerns a single TCR beta chain. TCRdb used MiXCR to reprocess the 5' RACE reads, holding one entry per CDR3 protein. Altogether hundreds of thousands of distinct CDR3 sequences are present, approximately 18% being singletons, with the ten largest covering roughly 13%. The CDR3 covers 17 residues. The germline V gene has CDR1 SEHNR and CDR2 FQNEAQ (reference sequence). Trimming shortened V by 10 bases and J by 5 bases, and 27 bases separated the two germline ends. The sample originates from a study of identical twins. These data also formed part of another study, on T cells expressing NK-cell markers. In that study: It was from sorted CD3+CD56+NKG2C+, CD3+CD56+NKG2C- and CD3+CD56-NKG2C+ T cells that TCR beta repertoires came.

The receptor was derived from a woman between 18 and 29 years old in good health. The sample consisted of PBMCs. The chain combines TRBV7-9 with TRBJ2-1, with D possibly TRBD2 on 6 matching bases. CDR3 nucleotides: TGTGCCACTGTAGGACGGTTTGGTACTAGCCTTCACAATGAGCAGTTCTTC. Amino acid sequence: CATVGRFGTSLHNEQFF.